The 18 T cell receptor beta chains below all came from one sample that was sequenced in a study of blood T cells in healthy people across ages. Primers used in a second PCR of about 7 to 11 cycles were a sample-barcoded 5' primer and a J-beta primer mix. TCRdb re-called the 5' RACE reads with MiXCR, one entry per CDR3 protein. The top ten clones hold about 11% of a sample with 1.6 million or so distinct CDR3 sequences, roughly 30% of them seen once. Sequencing was done on a sample of blood. Receptors were obtained from a woman in her 30s in good health.

There are a few counts of this clonotype. This sequence joins TRBV7-9 and TRBJ2-7; TRBD1 aligns across 9 bases. The CDR3 is made up of 15 amino acids. Germline loops: CDR1 SEHNR, CDR2 FQNEAQ (reference sequence). Trimming took 5 bases from V and 1 from J; bases not matched to a gene: 6. The CDR3 sequence: CASSGDRVGSYEQYF. The CDR3 nucleotides read TGTGCCAGCAGCGGGGACAGGGTTGGGTCCTACGAGCAGTACTTC.

Only a few counts were recorded for this clonotype. The J gene is TRBJ2-1, the V gene TRBV29-1; D is ambiguous. This CDR3 is built from 11 residues. V was clipped by 4 bases and J by 6 bases, with 7 bases between them. From germline, CDR1 is SQVTM and CDR2 ANQGSEA. The CDR3 reads CSVAWSNEQFF. CDR3 sequence (DNA): TGCAGCGTTGCCTGGAGCAATGAGCAGTTCTTC.

This clonotype was found a few times. The chain employs TRBV7-9 and TRBJ1-2; D ambiguous. V was trimmed by 5 bases and J by 8 bases, leaving 21 bases between them. CDR1 is SEHNR and CDR2 is FQNEAQ in the germline V gene (reference sequence). This CDR3 has 15 amino acids. For the CDR3, the DNA is TGTGCCAGCAGCCCTCCGGAGGGAGGGAGGCGAGGCTACACCTTC. Protein: CASSPPEGGRRGYTF.

This clonotype was counted between two and nine times. The chain combines TRBV6-1 with TRBJ1-1; 7 bases fit TRBD1. V lost 6 bases, J lost 5 bases, and 27 bases stayed unmatched. The germline V gene encodes CDR1 MNHNS and CDR2 SASEGT. The CDR3 length is 20 residues. The CDR3 here is CASRDAVASLQGGLGTEAFF. CDR3 in DNA: TGTGCCAGCAGGGATGCCGTGGCCTCCCTTCAGGGGGGTTTGGGGACTGAAGCTTTCTTT.

The chain employs TRBV25-1 and TRBJ2-3, with unresolved D. V was trimmed by 2 bases and J by 8 bases, leaving 11 bases between them. CDR1 is MGHDK, CDR2 SYGVNS, per germline. The CDR3 runs 13 residues. The CDR3 DNA follows: TGTGCCAGCAGTGAACCGGGCCCCCCTACGCAGTATTTT. Its protein is CASSEPGPPTQYF.

The genes are TRBV30 and TRBJ2-1, with D maybe TRBD2 (6 bases). V shed 0 bases and J shed 11 bases, with 29 bases lying between them. The length of the CDR3 is 18 residues. The germline CDR1 and CDR2 sequences are GTSNPN and SVGIG (reference sequence). For the CDR3, the DNA is TGTGCCTGGAGTGTAACGTCCCGGGGCCGGGACCCCCGCGGGAAGCAGTTCTTC. Translating it yields CAWSVTSRGRDPRGKQFF. The variable domain in full, with the rest retrieved from reference TRBV30 and TRBJ2-1, is SQTIHQWPATLVQPVGSPLSLECTVEGTSNPNLYWYRQAAGRGLQLLFYSVGIGQISSEVPQNLSASRPQDRQFILSSKKLLLSDSGFYLCAWSVTSRGRDPRGKQFFGPGTRLTVL.

This clonotype has ten or more counts. The CDR3 spells CASSRGHSSGNEQFF. The CDR3 bases are TGCGCCAGCAGCCGGGGGCACAGTAGCGGCAATGAGCAGTTCTTC. The rearrangement links TRBV4-1 to TRBJ2-1, with D tentatively TRBD1 or TRBD2 (6 bases each). Germline CDR1 is MGHRA and CDR2 is YSYEKL. The V and J ends lost 4 bases and 6 bases respectively, with 16 bases between them. This CDR3 has 15 amino acids.

This clonotype has only a few counts. The chain links TRBV3-1 to TRBJ2-1; 8 bases map to TRBD1. This CDR3 has 12 amino acids. Germline-derived CDR1 and CDR2 are LGHDT and YNNKEL (reference sequence). The ends lost 5 bases at V and 8 bases at J; junction bases unmatched: 2. The chain's CDR3 is CASSDRGHEQFF. The CDR3 nucleotides read TGTGCCAGCAGCGACAGGGGCCATGAGCAGTTCTTC.

The table lists this clonotype with many counts. The chain employs TRBV29-1 and TRBJ1-2; D gene ambiguous. V lost 3 bases and J 6 bases, leaving 5 bases between the germline ends. The CDR3 has 10 residues. CDR1 is SQVTM, CDR2 ANQGSEA, per germline. CDR3 region: CSVDSHGYTF. CDR3 nucleotide sequence: TGCAGCGTTGACAGCCATGGCTACACCTTC.

This clonotype has a handful of counts. The J gene is TRBJ2-4, the V gene TRBV5-1; D is unresolved. The CDR3 length is 14 residues. Trimming pared 2 bases from V and 0 bases from J, leaving 6 bases between. Germline values: CDR1 SGHRS, CDR2 YFSETQ. The CDR3 DNA reads as TGCGCCAGCAGCTTCGACATAGCCAAAAACATTCAGTACTTC. It translates to CASSFDIAKNIQYF.

The CDR3 sequence: CSASGGNLSFCEQYF. CDR3 nucleotide sequence: TGCAGTGCGTCGGGGGGCAACTTATCCTTCTGCGAGCAGTACTTC. The chain is built from TRBV20-1 and TRBJ2-7, with D tentatively TRBD2 (7 bases). This CDR3 is 15 amino acids long. Trimming removed 6 bases from V and 6 bases from J, with 24 bases in between. Germline lookup yields CDR1 DFQATT and CDR2 SNEGSKA (reference sequence).

This clonotype was observed at least ten times. CDR3 coding DNA: TGCGCCAGCCGAGGAGGGTTGAACACTGAAGCTTTCTTT. Protein: CASRGGLNTEAFF. The chain links TRBV5-1 to TRBJ1-1; D is ambiguous. The CDR3 loop spans 13 amino acids. Germline V gene data show CDR1 as SGHRS and CDR2 as YFSETQ. V gave up 7 bases and J gave up 0 bases, with 10 bases separating them.

With regard to this clonotype: Relative to the germline gene, one junction end is altered; a read error may explain this. J is TRBJ2-1 and V is TRBV15; D may be TRBD2 (8 bases). The CDR3 has 14 amino acids. CDR1 and CDR2 (germline): LNHNV, YYDKDF (reference sequence). The CDR3 region is CDTSLRGRGDEQFF. The CDR3 DNA sequence: TGTGACACCAGTTTAAGGGGGCGGGGGGATGAGCAGTTCTTC.

As for this clonotype: Possible read error: a much larger clone is one base away. This sequence joins TRBV20-1 and TRBJ2-5; D may be TRBD1 (9 bases). CDR3 length equals 14 residues. The ends were cut back, 5 bases at V and 11 bases at J, with 24 bases in the middle. Germline CDR1 is DFQATT and CDR2 is SNEGSKA (reference sequence). The CDR3 is CSAAGGQGLREQYF. CDR3 nucleotide sequence: TGCAGTGCTGCGGGGGGACAGGGACTTCGTGAGCAGTACTTC.

This clonotype was observed a few times. The chain uses TRBV29-1 and TRBJ1-2, with D unclear. The CDR3 has 14 residues. Germline CDR1 reads SQVTM; CDR2 reads ANQGSEA. V shed 0 bases and J shed 4 bases, with 12 bases lying between them. The CDR3 region is CSVEEKVGPYGYTF. CDR3 sequence (DNA): TGCAGCGTTGAAGAAAAGGTCGGACCCTATGGCTACACCTTC.

The chain has TRBV5-1 and TRBJ2-3, with a tentative D call TRBD1 (6 bases). Trimming took 4 bases from V and 1 from J, leaving 25 bases between them. The CDR3 is 19 residues long. Looked up from germline, CDR1 is SGHRS and CDR2 is YFSETQ. The CDR3 nucleotides are TGCGCCAGCAGCCGCTCCGGTTTGCAGGGGTTGGAAGGCACAGATACGCAGTATTTT. Protein product: CASSRSGLQGLEGTDTQYF. The complete variable domain, with remaining parts taken from reference TRBV5-1 and TRBJ2-3, reads KAGVTQTPRYLIKTRGQQVTLSCSPISGHRSVSWYQQTPGQGLQFLFEYFSETQRNKGNFPGRFSGRQFSNSRSEMNVSTLELGDSALYLCASSRSGLQGLEGTDTQYFGPGTRLTVL.

This clonotype has just a few counts. This chain uses TRBV15 with TRBJ2-4, with D perhaps matching TRBD1 or TRBD2 (6 bases each). The CDR3 loop spans 15 amino acids. Between the trimmed V and J ends, which lost 5 bases and 5 bases, there was a span of 16 bases. CDR1 and CDR2 from the germline V gene are LNHNV and YYDKDF (reference sequence). CDR3 in DNA: TGTGCCACCAGCCCCGTTTGGGGGGCAGAAAACATTCAGTACTTC. It is translated as CATSPVWGAENIQYF.

The V gene is TRBV6-5, the J gene TRBJ1-1; D gene unclear. Germline V gene data show CDR1 as MNHEY and CDR2 as SVGAGI. V dropped 2 bases and J dropped 1 base, with 20 bases sitting between them. There are 18 residues in the CDR3. CDR3 region: CASSYRRQGSLGNTEAFF. DNA of the CDR3: TGTGCCAGCAGTTACCGCCGGCAAGGGTCTTTGGGGAACACTGAAGCTTTCTTT.